A few counts support the clone carrying this T cell receptor (beta chain). Its target is not known. The sample is drawn from a study of T cell responses to AZD1222 COVID-19 vaccine. V was cut by 10 bases and J by 3 bases, with 9 bases left in between. This CDR3 spans 11 amino acids. CDR1 and CDR2 (germline): MDHEN, SYDVKM. Using immunoSEQ multiplex PCR, the repertoire was profiled, and TCRdb retains in-frame clones only, with some absent. The profile shows around 160,000 clones, 70% to 90% of them singletons. Whole-study findings and limits: Increased Spike-specific TCR breadth and depth were observed after two AZD1222 doses.

The clonotype comes from an adult in good health. The chain combines TRBV28 with TRBJ1-1; tentatively, D is TRBD1 (6 bases). The sequencing here drew on peripheral blood, taken on day 0 of AZD1222 vaccination. The CDR3 here is CATEGDTEAFF. The CDR3 nucleotides are TGTGCCACCGAGGGGGACACTGAAGCTTTCTTT.